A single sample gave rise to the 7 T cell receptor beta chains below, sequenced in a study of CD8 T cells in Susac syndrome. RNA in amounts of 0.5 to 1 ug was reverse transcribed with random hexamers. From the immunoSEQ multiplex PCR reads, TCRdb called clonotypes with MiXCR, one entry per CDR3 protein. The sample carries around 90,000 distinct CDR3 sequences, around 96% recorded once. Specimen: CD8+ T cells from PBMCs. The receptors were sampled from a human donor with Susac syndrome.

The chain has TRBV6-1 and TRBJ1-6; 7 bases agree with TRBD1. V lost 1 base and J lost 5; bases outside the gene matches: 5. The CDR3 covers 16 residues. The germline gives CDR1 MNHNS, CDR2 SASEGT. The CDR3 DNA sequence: TGTGCCAGCAGTGAAGAGACAGGGTTGGATAATTCACCCCTCCACTTT. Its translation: CASSEETGLDNSPLHF.

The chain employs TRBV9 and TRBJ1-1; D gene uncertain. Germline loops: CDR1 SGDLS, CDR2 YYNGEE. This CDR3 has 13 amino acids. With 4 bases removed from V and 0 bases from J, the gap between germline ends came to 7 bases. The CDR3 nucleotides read TGTGCCAGCAGCACCGCCATGAACACTGAAGCTTTCTTT. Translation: CASSTAMNTEAFF.

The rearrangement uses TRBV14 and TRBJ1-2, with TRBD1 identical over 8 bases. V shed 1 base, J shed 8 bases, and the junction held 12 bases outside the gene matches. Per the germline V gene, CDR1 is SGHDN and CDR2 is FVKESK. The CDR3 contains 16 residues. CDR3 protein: CASSQGTGFPLSGYTF. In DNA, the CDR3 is TGTGCCAGCAGCCAAGGGACAGGGTTTCCCCTGAGCGGCTACACCTTC.

CDR3: CASSLLGETQYF. The CDR3 nucleotides read TGTGCCAGCAGCTTATTAGGCGAGACCCAGTACTTC. The chain couples TRBV7-6 to TRBJ2-5; D remains ambiguous. Trimming pared 2 bases from V and 5 bases from J, leaving 6 bases between. The CDR3 runs 12 residues. Germline CDR1 is SGHVS and CDR2 is FNYEAQ. The full variable domain, in which reference TRBV7-6 and TRBJ2-5 provide the parts outside the CDR3, is GAGVSQSPRYKVTKRGQDVALRCDPISGHVSLYWYRQALGQGPEFLTYFNYEAQQDKSGLPNDRFSAERPEGSISTLTIQRTEQRDSAMYRCASSLLGETQYFGPGTRLLVL.

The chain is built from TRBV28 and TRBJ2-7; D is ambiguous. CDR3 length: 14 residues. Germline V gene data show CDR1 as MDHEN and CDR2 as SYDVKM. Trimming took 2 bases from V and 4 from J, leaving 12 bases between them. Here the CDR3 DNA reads TGTGCCAGCAGTTTAAGGCCCCTTCCTTACGAGCAGTACTTC. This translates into CASSLRPLPYEQYF.

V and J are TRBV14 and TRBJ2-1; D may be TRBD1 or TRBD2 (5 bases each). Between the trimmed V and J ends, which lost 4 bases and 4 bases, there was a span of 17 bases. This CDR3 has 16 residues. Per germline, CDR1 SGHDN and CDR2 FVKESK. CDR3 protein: CASSPHSGRPYNEQFF. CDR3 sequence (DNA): TGTGCCAGCAGCCCTCACTCGGGGCGACCTTACAATGAGCAGTTCTTC.

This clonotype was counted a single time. As DNA, the CDR3 is TGTGCCAGCAGCGATAGGAGGACAGGGAGACGTGCGGATACGCAGTATTTT. It encodes CASSDRRTGRRADTQYF. The chain is built from TRBV13 and TRBJ2-3, with 8 bases matching TRBD1. The CDR3 loop spans 17 amino acids. V gave up 5 bases and J gave up 6 bases; unmatched junction bases: 16. CDR1 is PRHDT and CDR2 is FYEKMQ in the germline V gene (reference sequence). Based on the CDR3 plus reference TRBV13 and TRBJ2-3, the full variable domain is AAGVIQSPRHLIKEKRETATLKCYPIPRHDTVYWYQQGPGQDPQFLISFYEKMQSDKGSIPDRFSAQQFSDYHSELNMSSLELGDSALYFCASSDRRTGRRADTQYFGPGTRLTVL.